One T cell receptor (beta chain) is described in this entry. Its antigen remains unknown. Repertoires were generated with immunoSEQ multiplex PCR, while TCRdb's copy carries only in-frame clones and drops some. The sample records under 95,000 clones, 90% being singletons. These data belong to a study of T cell responses to AZD1222 COVID-19 vaccine. Study context: Second-dose groups at about 4 or about 12 weeks were pooled.

Study results and caveats: Reports say nearly half of spike-specific TCRs go after unmutated variant regions. With two AZD1222 doses given, Spike-specific TCR breadth and depth both rose.

The material was peripheral blood, obtained on day 0 of AZD1222 vaccination. The receptor was isolated from an adult in good health.

CDR3 region: CASGLGPRVTEAFF. The CDR3 DNA reads TGTGCCAGCGGGTTGGGACCCCGGGTTACTGAAGCTTTCTTT. The V gene is TRBV27, the J gene TRBJ1-1, with D possibly TRBD1 on 5 matching bases. The CDR3 is 14 amino acids. Trimming stripped 8 bases from V and 5 bases from J, with 18 bases between. CDR1 is MNHEY and CDR2 is SMNVEV in the germline V gene (reference sequence).